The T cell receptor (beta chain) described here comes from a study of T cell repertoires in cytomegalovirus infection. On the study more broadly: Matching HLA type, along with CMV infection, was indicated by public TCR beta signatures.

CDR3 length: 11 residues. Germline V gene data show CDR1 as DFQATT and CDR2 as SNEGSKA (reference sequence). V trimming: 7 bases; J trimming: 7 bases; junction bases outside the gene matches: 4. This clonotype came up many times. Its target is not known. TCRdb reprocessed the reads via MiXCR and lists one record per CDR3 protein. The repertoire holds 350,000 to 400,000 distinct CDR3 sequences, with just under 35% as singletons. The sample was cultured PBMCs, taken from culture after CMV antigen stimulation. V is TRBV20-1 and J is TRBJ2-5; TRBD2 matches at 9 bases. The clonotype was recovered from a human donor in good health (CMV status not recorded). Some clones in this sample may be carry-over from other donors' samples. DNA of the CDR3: TGCAGTGTCCCTAGCGGGATGACCCAGTACTTC. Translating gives CSVPSGMTQYF.